The clone carrying this T cell receptor beta chain was detected once. Its antigen is currently unknown. From germline, CDR1 is MDHEN and CDR2 SYDVKM. Trimming took off 3 bases at V and 6 bases at J, with 21 bases between the two ends. The CDR3 spans 18 residues. The sample belongs to a study of T cell responses to AZD1222 COVID-19 vaccine. Study findings and constraints: Among AZD1222 vaccinees, only six or seven were seropositive at baseline. Spike-spanning, vaccine-associated CD4 TCRs were dominant at 160-218 and 743-854.

Produced via immunoSEQ multiplex PCR; TCRdb's table is partial and in-frame only. The table lists about 210,000 clones, about 92% of them singletons. This clonotype was sampled from an adult in good health. The sample was peripheral blood, taken on day 0 of AZD1222 vaccination. This sequence joins TRBV28 and TRBJ1-6, with D possibly being TRBD1 (5 bases). This chain's CDR3 is CASSFPGGGGTGNSPLHF. The CDR3 region has the DNA TGTGCCAGCAGTTTCCCCGGCGGGGGGGGGACTGGTAATTCACCCCTCCACTTT.